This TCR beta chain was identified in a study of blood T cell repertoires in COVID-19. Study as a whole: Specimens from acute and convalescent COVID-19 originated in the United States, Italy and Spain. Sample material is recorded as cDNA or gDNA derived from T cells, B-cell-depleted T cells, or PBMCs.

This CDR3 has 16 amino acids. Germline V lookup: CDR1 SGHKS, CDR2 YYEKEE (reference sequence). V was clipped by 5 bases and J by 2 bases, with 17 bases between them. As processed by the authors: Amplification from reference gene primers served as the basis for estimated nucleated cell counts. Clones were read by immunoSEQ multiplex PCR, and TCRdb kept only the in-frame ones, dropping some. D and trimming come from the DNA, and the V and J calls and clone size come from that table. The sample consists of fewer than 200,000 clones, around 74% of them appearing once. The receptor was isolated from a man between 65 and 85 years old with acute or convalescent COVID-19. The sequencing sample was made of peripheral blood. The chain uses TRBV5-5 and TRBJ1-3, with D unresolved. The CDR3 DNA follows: TGTGCCAGCAGTTCCCCTACCCGGGGTCCTGGAAACACCATATATTTT. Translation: CASSSPTRGPGNTIYF.